Presented here are 32 T cell receptor beta chains from one specimen sequenced in a study of CD8+ T cells in alopecia areata (dated by TCRdb to the late 2010s). According to the study, the label for this sample's time point signals: more than three weeks on oral tofacitinib. Per the publication, the treatment or condition label means: oral pan-JAK inhibitor, 5-10 mg twice daily. Libraries came from the immunoSEQ multiplex PCR assay. RNA was extracted from all samples and reverse transcribed into cDNA as template for TCR sequencing. TCRdb re-hosts the immuneACCESS table, in-frame sequences only. Its copies lack some clones; in the studies checked, an unresolved V gene accounts for under half of them, and the cause for the rest is not known. In all, the sample holds about 210,000 clones, and 64% of those were seen once. The ten largest clones capture more than 3.5% of the sample. The input for sequencing was CD4+ T cells sorted from blood, taken at week 4, from a patient treated with tofacitinib. These receptor sequences come from a human donor with alopecia areata.

This clone was seen a single time. V and J are TRBV4-3 and TRBJ1-4; no firm D call. The germline V gene has CDR1 LGHNA and CDR2 YSLEER. This CDR3 contains 16 residues. With 2 bases removed from V and 8 bases from J, the gap between germline ends came to 18 bases. For the CDR3, the DNA is TGCGCCAGCAGCCAACCCGGACGGAATGATGGGGAAAAACTGTTTTTT. This codes for CASSQPGRNDGEKLFF.

The table lists this clone with a few counts. This chain joins TRBV5-4 and TRBJ2-3; a weak D match, TRBD1 (5 bases). Looked up from germline, CDR1 is SGHNT and CDR2 is YYREEE (reference sequence). Deletions cut 3 bases from V and 3 bases from J, with 17 bases between. The CDR3 runs 16 residues. The CDR3 protein is CASSSKAGRSTDTQYF. CDR3 sequence (DNA): TGTGCCAGCAGCTCCAAGGCAGGGCGGTCAACAGATACGCAGTATTTT.

The rearrangement links TRBV5-6 to TRBJ1-3; a weak D match, TRBD1 (5 bases). The CDR3 covers 16 residues. V was cut by 0 bases and J by 4 bases, with 14 bases left in between. Germline V gene data show CDR1 as SGHDT and CDR2 as YYEEEE. CDR3 DNA sequence: TGTGCCAGCAGCTTGGTGAGGGGAAAAGCAGGAAACACCATATATTTT. Translation: CASSLVRGKAGNTIYF.

The chain couples TRBV4-1 to TRBJ2-5, with D perhaps matching TRBD2 (5 bases). The length of the CDR3 is 14 residues. Between the trimmed V and J ends, which lost 0 bases and 5 bases, there was a span of 10 bases. Germline V lookup: CDR1 MGHRA, CDR2 YSYEKL. Here the CDR3 DNA reads TGCGCCAGCAGCCAAGACCTAGCAATGGAGACCCAGTACTTC. Its translation: CASSQDLAMETQYF.

The V gene is TRBV2, the J gene TRBJ2-7, with 10 bases lining up with TRBD2. This CDR3 is built from 15 residues. The ends lost 5 bases at V and 0 bases at J; junction bases unmatched: 4. Germline V gives CDR1 SNHLY, CDR2 FYNNEI. CDR3 loop: CASSQGLASSYEQYF. CDR3 nucleotide sequence: TGTGCCAGCAGTCAGGGACTAGCGAGCTCCTACGAGCAGTACTTC.

The V and J genes are TRBV23-1 and TRBJ2-1; possible D gene TRBD1, 5 bases. TRBV23-1 is an ORF, and what it does is uncertain. Trimming pared 4 bases from V and 0 bases from J, leaving 16 bases between. This CDR3 region has 17 residues. The chain's CDR3 is CASSPPWTPSSYNEQFF. The CDR3 DNA sequence: TGCGCCAGCAGTCCCCCCTGGACACCGAGCTCCTACAATGAGCAGTTCTTC.

The gene calls are TRBV7-8 and TRBJ1-5; no clear D. This CDR3 comprises 13 residues. V was shortened by 1 base and J by 7 bases, with 8 bases between the two germline ends. Per the germline V gene, CDR1 is SGHVS and CDR2 is FQNEAQ. The CDR3 is CASSLDSRQPQHF. The CDR3 region has the DNA TGTGCCAGCAGCTTAGATAGCCGGCAGCCCCAGCATTTT.

Comment on this clone: Other DNA sequences in the sample encode the same CDR3. This chain's CDR3 is CAWSEGSYGYTF. The CDR3 bases are TGTGCCTGGAGTGAGGGGTCCTATGGCTACACCTTC. The rearrangement links TRBV30 to TRBJ1-2; possibly TRBD1 for D (5 bases). The CDR3 has 12 residues. Trimming took off 1 base at V and 4 bases at J, with 7 bases between the two ends. From germline, CDR1 is GTSNPN and CDR2 SVGIG (reference sequence).

The rearrangement links TRBV30 to TRBJ2-5, with 7 positions matching TRBD1. This CDR3 is built from 15 residues. The germline gives CDR1 GTSNPN, CDR2 SVGIG (reference sequence). The V gene end was trimmed by 2 bases and the J gene end by 5 bases; junction bases not matched to a gene: 11. The chain's CDR3 is CAWSRQGGSGETQYF. In DNA, the CDR3 is TGTGCCTGGAGTCGACAGGGTGGATCTGGGGAGACCCAGTACTTC.

This chain links TRBV29-1 with TRBJ2-4, with D possibly matching TRBD2 (6 bases). Trimming left V 6 bases short and J 7 bases short, with 22 bases between. The CDR3 consists of 15 residues. Germline V gene data show CDR1 as SQVTM and CDR2 as ANQGSEA. The CDR3 DNA follows: TGCAGCGTCTCTACGGGGACTTCTAAGGGTAACATTCAGTACTTC. The encoded protein is CSVSTGTSKGNIQYF.

The chain recombines TRBV29-1 with TRBJ1-1, with D maybe TRBD1 (5 bases). CDR3 size: 13 residues. The ends were cut back, 7 bases at V and 1 base at J, with 13 bases in the middle. In germline, CDR1 is SQVTM, CDR2 ANQGSEA. The CDR3 reads CSGRGSTNTEAFF. The CDR3 nucleotides are TGCAGCGGGAGGGGCAGTACGAACACTGAAGCTTTCTTT.

The chain carries TRBV29-1 and TRBJ2-7; D possibly matches TRBD1 or TRBD2 (5 bases each). The CDR3 consists of 13 residues. The germline CDR1 and CDR2 sequences are SQVTM and ANQGSEA. V was trimmed by 6 bases and J by 5 bases, leaving 17 bases between them. The DNA of the CDR3 is TGCAGCGTCGAACCGGGGCCGCCTGACGAGCAGTACTTC. Translating gives CSVEPGPPDEQYF.

This clone has a handful of counts. CDR3 sequence reads: CATGHEGPGGELFF. The CDR3 bases are TGTGCCACCGGGCATGAAGGCCCCGGCGGGGAGCTGTTTTTT. The rearrangement links TRBV25-1 to TRBJ2-2; no clear D. Germline V gene data show CDR1 as MGHDK and CDR2 as SYGVNS. This CDR3 contains 14 residues. The V and J ends lost 10 bases and 7 bases respectively, with 19 bases between them.

This chain uses TRBV28 with TRBJ1-4; D gene uncertain. V was trimmed by 6 bases and J by 8 bases, leaving 10 bases between them. CDR3 size: 12 residues. Germline V gives CDR1 MDHEN, CDR2 SYDVKM. The chain's CDR3 is CASSLQEEKLFF. CDR3 in DNA: TGTGCCAGCAGCCTCCAAGAGGAAAAACTGTTTTTT.

The chain employs TRBV6-5 and TRBJ1-5, with unresolved D. Germline CDR1 reads MNHEY; CDR2 reads SVGAGI. Trimming stripped 2 bases from V and 0 bases from J, with 2 bases between. The CDR3 contains 13 residues. CDR3 DNA: TGTGCCAGCAGTTACAATAGCAATCAGCCCCAGCATTTT. Its protein is CASSYNSNQPQHF.

V usage is TRBV5-1 and J usage is TRBJ2-1, with D possibly TRBD2 on 5 matching bases. The CDR3 totals 17 residues. Germline values: CDR1 SGHRS, CDR2 YFSETQ. The V end lost 4 bases, the J end lost 0 bases, and 17 bases lay between the germline ends. The CDR3 reads CASSQLASLSSYNEQFF. CDR3 nucleotide sequence: TGCGCCAGCAGCCAGCTAGCTTCCTTAAGCTCCTACAATGAGCAGTTCTTC.

V is TRBV5-1 and J is TRBJ2-3; D not resolved. Deletions cut 1 base from V and 2 bases from J, with 8 bases between. The CDR3 contains 14 residues. Germline-derived CDR1 and CDR2 are SGHRS and YFSETQ. CDR3 bases: TGCGCCAGCAGCTTGCGTCTCGACACAGATACGCAGTATTTT. Residues: CASSLRLDTDTQYF. Variable domain in full (rest from reference TRBV5-1 and TRBJ2-3): KAGVTQTPRYLIKTRGQQVTLSCSPISGHRSVSWYQQTPGQGLQFLFEYFSETQRNKGNFPGRFSGRQFSNSRSEMNVSTLELGDSALYLCASSLRLDTDTQYFGPGTRLTVL.

The J gene is TRBJ2-5, the V gene TRBV7-2, with 9 nucleotides matching TRBD2. The germline V gene has CDR1 SGHTA and CDR2 FQGNSA. With V trimmed by 4 bases and J by 5 bases, 14 bases remained unmatched. The CDR3 runs 17 residues. CDR3: CASSSLGLAGIGETQYF. The CDR3 DNA sequence: TGTGCCAGCAGCTCCCTAGGGCTAGCGGGGATCGGCGAGACCCAGTACTTC.

This clone came up a few times. The chain recombines TRBV9 with TRBJ1-6; 8 bases fit TRBD1. CDR3 size: 15 residues. The V and J ends lost 3 bases and 5 bases, in that order; junction bases with no gene match: 4. CDR1 and CDR2 (germline): SGDLS, YYNGEE. The CDR3 sequence: CASSATGGDNSPLHF. The CDR3 nucleotides are TGTGCCAGCAGCGCAACAGGGGGGGATAATTCACCCCTCCACTTT.

The chain uses TRBV10-3 and TRBJ1-2; TRBD1 matches 7 bases. CDR3 length: 14 amino acids. Per germline, CDR1 ENHRY and CDR2 SYGVKD. The V gene end was trimmed by 10 bases and the J gene end by 4 bases; junction bases not matched to a gene: 12. The CDR3 here is CASRGAQGPYGYTF. As DNA, the CDR3 is TGTGCCAGCAGGGGGGCCCAGGGACCCTATGGCTACACCTTC.

The gene calls are TRBV11-2 and TRBJ2-5; D is possibly TRBD1 (6 bases). CDR3 length: 13 amino acids. V lost 5 bases to trimming and J lost 5 bases, with 12 bases between them. From germline, CDR1 is SGHAT and CDR2 FQNNGV. Here the CDR3 DNA reads TGTGCCAGCAGCCCAGGACAGAGGGAGACCCAGTACTTC. Protein sequence: CASSPGQRETQYF.

The V call is TRBV2, the J call TRBJ1-4; possible D gene TRBD1, 5 bases. Between the trimmed V and J ends, which lost 4 bases and 8 bases, there was a span of 11 bases. The CDR3 runs 13 residues. Germline CDR1 SNHLY, CDR2 FYNNEI. The CDR3 protein is CASSAQAGEKLFF. The CDR3 DNA sequence: TGTGCCAGCAGTGCCCAGGCAGGGGAAAAACTGTTTTTT.

The chain links TRBV5-1 to TRBJ1-6, with D possibly matching TRBD1 (6 bases). Per germline, CDR1 SGHRS and CDR2 YFSETQ. V lost 4 bases to trimming and J lost 5 bases, with 16 bases between them. This CDR3 comprises 16 residues. CDR3 sequence (DNA): TGCGCCAGCAGCCCACGACAGGAGAGGAATAATTCACCCCTCCACTTT. Amino acids: CASSPRQERNNSPLHF. The whole variable domain, remainder taken from reference TRBV5-1 and TRBJ1-6, is KAGVTQTPRYLIKTRGQQVTLSCSPISGHRSVSWYQQTPGQGLQFLFEYFSETQRNKGNFPGRFSGRQFSNSRSEMNVSTLELGDSALYLCASSPRQERNNSPLHFGNGTRLTVT.

This sequence joins TRBV7-2 and TRBJ1-2; 9 bases fit TRBD1. CDR1 and CDR2 (germline): SGHTA, FQGNSA. The CDR3 contains 15 residues. With 4 bases clipped from V and 6 bases from J, the junction kept 9 bases outside the gene matches. CDR3 DNA: TGTGCCAGCAGCTCACAGGGACAGGGCATAAATGGCTACACCTTC. It encodes CASSSQGQGINGYTF.

This chain joins TRBV9 and TRBJ2-7; 9 bases are a match to TRBD2. With V trimmed by 0 bases and J by 2 bases, 3 bases remained unmatched. Germline V CDR1 and CDR2: SGDLS, YYNGEE. The CDR3 contains 15 residues. The CDR3 region is CASSVASSGTYEQYF. CDR3 coding DNA: TGTGCCAGCAGCGTAGCGTCTAGCGGGACCTACGAGCAGTACTTC.

This clone has a single count. The chain carries TRBV11-2 and TRBJ2-7, with a possible D match to TRBD2 (5 bases). CDR3 length equals 14 residues. Between the trimmed V and J ends, which lost 8 bases and 7 bases, there was a span of 21 bases. Germline loops: CDR1 SGHAT, CDR2 FQNNGV. CDR3 protein: CASESLRGPREQYF. In DNA form, the CDR3 reads TGTGCCAGCGAGAGCTTAAGAGGGCCCAGAGAGCAGTACTTC.

V usage is TRBV23-1 and J usage is TRBJ2-4; 8 nucleotides agree with TRBD1. TRBV23-1 is assigned to the ORF class and has an uncertain function. V trimming: 6 bases; J trimming: 0 bases; junction bases outside the gene matches: 10. This CDR3 has 17 residues. This chain's CDR3 is CASRLAGTGVAKNIQYF. Written as DNA, the CDR3 is TGCGCCAGCAGACTAGCCGGGACAGGAGTAGCCAAAAACATTCAGTACTTC.

This sequence joins TRBV30 and TRBJ1-2, with TRBD1 as a possible D gene (6 bases). CDR1 GTSNPN and CDR2 SVGIG come from the germline V gene (reference sequence). This CDR3 region has 13 residues. Deletions cut 4 bases from V and 1 base from J, with 10 bases between. The CDR3 DNA reads TGTGCCTGGACAGGGGCGGATAACTATGGCTACACCTTC. Protein: CAWTGADNYGYTF.

The gene calls are TRBV29-1 and TRBJ2-1; 8 positions match TRBD2. The CDR3 totals 14 residues. Looked up from germline, CDR1 is SQVTM and CDR2 is ANQGSEA. Trimming at V came to 3 bases and at J to 8 bases, leaving 9 bases not matched to a gene. CDR3 in DNA: TGCAGCGTTGACACGGGGGGGCTCGTTTATGAGCAGTTCTTC. Translation gives CSVDTGGLVYEQFF.

J is TRBJ2-5 and V is TRBV14, with no clear D. V lost 0 bases and J lost 0, with 14 bases in between. Germline lookup yields CDR1 SGHDN and CDR2 FVKESK. The CDR3 consists of 17 residues. The CDR3 DNA reads TGTGCCAGCAGCCAAGACAACCCGTCCTTGTACCAAGAGACCCAGTACTTC. It translates to CASSQDNPSLYQETQYF. The full variable domain, its missing parts supplied by reference TRBV14 and TRBJ2-5, is EAGVTQFPSHSVIEKGQTVTLRCDPISGHDNLYWYRRVMGKEIKFLLHFVKESKQDESGMPNNRFLAERTGGTYSTLKVQPAELEDSGVYFCASSQDNPSLYQETQYFGPGTRLLVL.

V is TRBV2 and J is TRBJ2-7, with 12 bases identical to TRBD2. The CDR3 has 15 residues. Germline loops: CDR1 SNHLY, CDR2 FYNNEI. Germline trimming cut 6 bases from V and 0 bases from J; bases unmatched to any gene: 3. Here the CDR3 reads CASSRLAGASYEQYF. In DNA, the CDR3 is TGTGCCAGCAGCAGACTAGCGGGGGCCTCCTACGAGCAGTACTTC. The whole variable domain, remainder taken from reference TRBV2 and TRBJ2-7, is EPEVTQTPSHQVTQMGQEVILRCVPISNHLYFYWYRQILGQKVEFLVSFYNNEISEKSEIFDDQFSVERPDGSNFTLKIRSTKLEDSAMYFCASSRLAGASYEQYFGPGTRLTVT.

The chain employs TRBV10-2 and TRBJ2-1; unclear D gene. The CDR3 loop spans 11 amino acids. The ends were cut back, 7 bases at V and 4 bases at J, with 5 bases in the middle. CDR1 WSHSY and CDR2 SAAADI come from the germline V gene. This CDR3 reads CASNKYNEQFF. CDR3 sequence (DNA): TGCGCCAGCAATAAGTACAATGAGCAGTTCTTC.